This T cell receptor beta chain was identified in a study of T cells in Graves' hyperthyroidism and ophthalmopathy. Authors of the study amplified TCR beta CDR3 regions from RNA transcripts. The HTBI set primed first-round TCR CDR3 RT-PCR. Each CDR3 protein is one row after TCRdb ran MiXCR on the multiplex PCR reads. This sample has around 300,000 distinct CDR3 sequences, with approximately 16% found just once. Germline V CDR1 and CDR2: GTSNPN, SVGIG (reference sequence). V lost 0 bases and J lost 6, with 18 bases in between. CDR3 length: 15 residues. Study-wide results and limits: From stable hyperthyroidism, ophthalmopathy was set apart by a 13 V-J model.

The sample holds many counts of this clonotype. Its target is not known. Each patient was aged 18 to 65 and had newly diagnosed hyperthyroidism of under 2 months' duration. The origin of this receptor is a woman in her forties or fifties with Graves' hyperthyroidism that later progressed to Graves' ophthalmopathy. J is TRBJ2-7 and V is TRBV30, with D possibly being TRBD2 (6 bases). Sequencing was carried out using blood. The CDR3 region has the DNA TGTGCCTGGAGTGTACGGGAGCAGTCCTTCCTCGAGCAGTACTTC. It specifies CAWSVREQSFLEQYF.